The 24 T cell receptor beta chains below come from one sample, sequenced in a study of blood T cells in healthy people across ages. For the second PCR, which ran for roughly 6 to 12 cycles, a sample-barcoded 5' primer and a J-beta primer mix were used. Each CDR3 protein is one row after TCRdb ran MiXCR on the 5' RACE reads. The sample has around 870,000 distinct CDR3 sequences; roughly 26% are singletons. The specimen sequenced was blood. Source of these receptors: a woman over 75 in good health.

This clonotype came up once. The J gene is TRBJ2-3, the V gene TRBV19; TRBD1 aligns across 7 bases. V shed 3 bases, J shed 3 bases, and the junction held 3 bases outside the gene matches. The CDR3 runs to 14 residues. CDR1 and CDR2 from the germline V gene are LNHDA and SQIVND (reference sequence). In nucleotides, the CDR3 is TGTGCCAGTAGTATGACAGGGTCGACAGATACGCAGTATTTT. Its protein is CASSMTGSTDTQYF.

V usage is TRBV14 and J usage is TRBJ2-1; a weak D match, TRBD2 (6 bases). This CDR3 region has 15 residues. V shed 1 base and J shed 5 bases, with 12 bases lying between them. From germline, CDR1 is SGHDN and CDR2 FVKESK. The CDR3 loop is CASSQARGGNNEQFF. The CDR3 region has the DNA TGTGCCAGCAGCCAAGCAAGAGGAGGGAACAATGAGCAGTTCTTC.

This clonotype was seen at least ten times. The J gene is TRBJ2-3, the V gene TRBV7-9; D uncertain. V lost 5 bases and J 9 bases, leaving 12 bases between the germline ends. The V gene's germline CDR1 is SEHNR and CDR2 FQNEAQ (reference sequence). The CDR3 runs to 12 residues. In DNA form, the CDR3 reads TGTGCCAGCAGCAATCCGAGGCTGACGCAGTATTTT. Encoded protein: CASSNPRLTQYF.

For this clonotype: Given a much more abundant clone one base away, this may be a read error. This chain joins TRBV6-2 or TRBV6-3 and TRBJ2-3; 10 bases line up with TRBD2. Germline V gene lookup returns CDR1 MNHEY and CDR2 SVGEGT. This CDR3 has 17 amino acids. CDR3 coding DNA: TGTACCAGCAGCACCCAGTTACTAGCGGGGTTCACAGATACGCAGTATTTT. It is translated as CTSSTQLLAGFTDTQYF.

The chain couples TRBV5-4 to TRBJ2-7; the match to TRBD1 covers 7 bases. Looked up from germline, CDR1 is SGHNT and CDR2 is YYREEE (reference sequence). The length of the CDR3 is 14 residues. With V trimmed by 2 bases and J by 7 bases, 9 bases remained unmatched. CDR3 DNA: TGTGCCAGCAGCTTCGAAAGGGGGCTAGGTGAGCAGTACTTC. Its translation is CASSFERGLGEQYF.

This clonotype occurred many times. The J gene is TRBJ1-1, the V gene TRBV20-1; D possibly corresponds to TRBD1 (5 bases). Germline values: CDR1 DFQATT, CDR2 SNEGSKA (reference sequence). Trimming removed 6 bases from V and 10 bases from J, with 15 bases in between. The CDR3 runs 11 residues. In DNA, the CDR3 is TGCAGTGCACCAGGGCACAGAACAGCTTTCTTT. Translated, it gives CSAPGHRTAFF.

On this clonotype: A read error may be the cause here, since a much bigger clone is one base away. This chain uses TRBV7-2 with TRBJ2-1; D gene ambiguous. CDR3 size: 13 residues. The germline CDR1 and CDR2 sequences are SGHTA and FQGNSA. CDR3 in DNA: TGTGCCAGCAGCTTAGTGGTTCAAAATGAGCGGTTCTTC. It encodes CASSLVVQNERFF.

This clonotype was recorded at least ten times. This rearrangement joins TRBV5-5 to TRBJ2-7; unclear D gene. CDR3 length equals 13 residues. Germline CDR1 SGHKS, CDR2 YYEKEE (reference sequence). Trimming pared 1 base from V and 0 bases from J, leaving 5 bases between. The CDR3 nucleotides read TGTGCCAGCAGCTTGTGGTCCTCCTACGAGCAGTACTTC. Translated, it gives CASSLWSSYEQYF.

The chain uses TRBV27 and TRBJ2-3; D might be TRBD2 (6 bases). The CDR3 is 12 residues long. Germline CDR1 reads MNHEY; CDR2 reads SMNVEV (reference sequence). V was pared by 10 bases and J by 2 bases, with 10 bases between. In nucleotides, the CDR3 is TGTGCCACCTGGACTAACACAGATACGCAGTATTTT. Translating gives CATWTNTDTQYF.

This chain uses TRBV20-1 with TRBJ2-5; no clear D gene. CDR3 length: 11 amino acids. Germline CDR1 reads DFQATT; CDR2 reads SNEGSKA (reference sequence). V lost 1 base and J lost 11, with 11 bases in between. CDR3 coding DNA: TGCAGTGCTAGAGCAGGAAATGAGCAGTACTTC. Translating it yields CSARAGNEQYF.

This clonotype is a singleton in its sample. This sequence joins TRBV7-6 and TRBJ2-1; D unresolved. The CDR3 has 12 residues. The ends were cut back, 2 bases at V and 9 bases at J, with 8 bases in the middle. Germline-derived CDR1 and CDR2 are SGHVS and FNYEAQ. CDR3 protein: CASSLWTSEQFF. DNA of the CDR3: TGTGCCAGCAGCTTATGGACGTCTGAGCAGTTCTTC.

This clonotype was detected ten times or more. This sequence joins TRBV6-2 or TRBV6-3 and TRBJ2-1, with 8 bases aligning to TRBD2. The V gene's germline CDR1 is MNHEY and CDR2 SVGEGT. The ends lost 7 bases at V and 4 bases at J; junction bases unmatched: 9. The CDR3 length is 15 residues. CDR3 coding DNA: TGTGCCAGCATTCGAGCGGGGGCAAGGTACAATGAGCAGTTCTTC. It codes for CASIRAGARYNEQFF.

The rearrangement uses TRBV3-1 and TRBJ1-6; no reliable D call. Trimming removed 4 bases from V and 7 bases from J, with 8 bases in between. CDR1 and CDR2 from the germline V gene are LGHDT and YNNKEL (reference sequence). The CDR3 extends over 13 amino acids. CDR3 sequence reads: CASSPAGNSPLHF. The CDR3 coding sequence is TGTGCCAGCAGCCCCGCCGGGAATTCACCCCTCCACTTT.

The chain carries TRBV20-1 and TRBJ2-5; D tentatively fits TRBD1 or TRBD2 (5 bases each). V was shortened by 2 bases and J by 5 bases, with 15 bases between the two germline ends. The CDR3 has 14 amino acids. Looked up from germline, CDR1 is DFQATT and CDR2 is SNEGSKA (reference sequence). Here the CDR3 DNA reads TGCAGTGCTAGATCACCGGGGCGCCGGGAGACCCAGTACTTC. Protein: CSARSPGRRETQYF.

This clonotype was recorded at least ten times. The rearrangement uses TRBV5-1 and TRBJ1-5; TRBD1 might be the D (5 bases). Germline V gene lookup returns CDR1 SGHRS and CDR2 YFSETQ. Trimming removed 0 bases at V and 4 bases at J, with 11 bases between. The CDR3 length is 15 residues. DNA for the CDR3: TGCGCCAGCAGCTTGGATGGGGGGAAGAATCAGCCCCAGCATTTT. Protein: CASSLDGGKNQPQHF.

This clonotype was observed many times. The chain employs TRBV20-1 and TRBJ2-3, with D uncertain. CDR1 is DFQATT and CDR2 is SNEGSKA in the germline V gene (reference sequence). This CDR3 has 13 residues. Between the trimmed V and J ends, which lost 0 bases and 5 bases, there was a span of 9 bases. The CDR3 spells CSARDHLVDTQYF. CDR3 in DNA: TGCAGTGCTAGAGATCACTTGGTAGATACGCAGTATTTT.

Turning to this clonotype: Germline and junction disagree at one end, which may indicate a read error. This chain uses TRBV24-1 with TRBJ2-1, with D hard to call. Per the germline V gene, CDR1 is KGHDR and CDR2 is SFDVKD. This CDR3 region has 13 residues. The CDR3 protein is CASSDATNNEQFF. DNA of the CDR3: TGCGCCTCCAGTGATGCTACAAACAATGAGCAGTTCTTC.

The chain carries TRBV2 and TRBJ2-4; TRBD1 agrees at 7 bases. Germline V CDR1 and CDR2: SNHLY, FYNNEI. Losses at the gene ends were 6 bases for V and 8 bases for J; bases not matched to a gene: 10. The CDR3 runs to 14 residues. The CDR3 DNA follows: TGTGCCAGCAGACCGGGACAGTATGAGGACATTCAGTACTTC. Residues: CASRPGQYEDIQYF. The full variable domain, in which reference TRBV2 and TRBJ2-4 provide the parts outside the CDR3, is EPEVTQTPSHQVTQMGQEVILRCVPISNHLYFYWYRQILGQKVEFLVSFYNNEISEKSEIFDDQFSVERPDGSNFTLKIRSTKLEDSAMYFCASRPGQYEDIQYFGAGTRLSVL.

This clonotype was seen many times. J is TRBJ1-2 and V is TRBV19, with 9 bases matching TRBD1. The CDR3 has 17 residues. CDR1 LNHDA and CDR2 SQIVND come from the germline V gene (reference sequence). With V trimmed by 5 bases and J by 4 bases, 14 bases remained unmatched. The CDR3 loop reads CASSRGTGFRPLYGYTF. The CDR3 coding sequence is TGTGCCAGTAGTCGTGGGACAGGGTTCCGACCCCTCTATGGCTACACCTTC.

This clonotype was picked up many times. The rearrangement joins TRBV7-2 to TRBJ2-1, with 8 bases that match TRBD2. Germline trimming cut 1 base from V and 6 bases from J; bases unmatched to any gene: 5. This CDR3 is built from 15 residues. Germline V gives CDR1 SGHTA, CDR2 FQGNSA. CDR3 region: CASSLDAGGPNEQFF. CDR3 sequence (DNA): TGTGCCAGCAGCTTAGATGCGGGGGGACCCAATGAGCAGTTCTTC.

This clonotype has more than one count but fewer than ten. This sequence joins TRBV11-2 and TRBJ2-5, with D unresolved. The CDR3 extends over 15 amino acids. Trimming took 0 bases from V and 4 from J, leaving 12 bases between them. In germline, CDR1 is SGHAT, CDR2 FQNNGV. CDR3 sequence reads: CASSLDRLAGETQYF. CDR3 sequence (DNA): TGTGCCAGCAGCTTAGACAGGTTGGCCGGAGAGACCCAGTACTTC. The whole variable domain, filled in from reference TRBV11-2 and TRBJ2-5, reads EAGVAQSPRYKIIEKRQSVAFWCNPISGHATLYWYQQILGQGPKLLIQFQNNGVVDDSQLPKDRFSAERLKGVDSTLKIQPAKLEDSAVYLCASSLDRLAGETQYFGPGTRLLVL.

With respect to this clonotype: A much more abundant neighbour one base away suggests this may be a read error. This sequence joins TRBV6-6 and TRBJ2-1; D is unresolved. The DNA end lines up better with TRBJ2-7; the J call may be wrong. This CDR3 is 15 amino acids long. Germline V gene lookup returns CDR1 MNHNY and CDR2 SVGAGI (reference sequence). The CDR3 DNA reads as TGTGCCAGCAGCGACACGGGCCCCCCCAACAATGAGCAGTACTTC. This translates into CASSDTGPPNNEQYF.

The chain recombines TRBV20-1 with TRBJ1-1; no firm D call. This CDR3 has 11 amino acids. The ends were cut back, 6 bases at V and 6 bases at J, with 11 bases in the middle. Germline assignment: CDR1 DFQATT and CDR2 SNEGSKA (reference sequence). DNA for the CDR3: TGCAGTGCCCCGGTAAACGCTGAAGCTTTCTTT. It specifies CSAPVNAEAFF.

In its sample, this clonotype was seen a few times. The chain joins TRBV18 to TRBJ2-1; 11 bases align to TRBD1. V lost 7 bases, J lost 7 bases, and 6 bases stayed unmatched. Germline V gene data show CDR1 as KGHSH and CDR2 as LQKENI. The CDR3 contains 14 residues. CDR3: CASFPGTGGNEQFF. CDR3 sequence (DNA): TGTGCCAGCTTCCCCGGGACAGGGGGTAATGAGCAGTTCTTC.